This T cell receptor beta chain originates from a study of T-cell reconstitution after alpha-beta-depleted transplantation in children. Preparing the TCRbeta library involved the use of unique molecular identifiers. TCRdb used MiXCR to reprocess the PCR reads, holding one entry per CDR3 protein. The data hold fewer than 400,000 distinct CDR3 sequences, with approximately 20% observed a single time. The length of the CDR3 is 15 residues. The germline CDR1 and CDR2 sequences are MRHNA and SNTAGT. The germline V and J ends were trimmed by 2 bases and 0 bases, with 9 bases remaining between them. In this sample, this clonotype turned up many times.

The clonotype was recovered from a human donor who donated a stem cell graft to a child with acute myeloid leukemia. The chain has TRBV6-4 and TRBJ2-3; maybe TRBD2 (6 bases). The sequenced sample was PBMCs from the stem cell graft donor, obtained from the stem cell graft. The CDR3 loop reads CASSDGSGSTDTQYF. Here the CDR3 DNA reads TGTGCCAGCAGTGACGGTAGCGGCAGCACAGATACGCAGTATTTT.